One and the same sample provided the 19 T cell receptor beta chains below, sequenced in a study of shared clonotypes between healthy human individuals. Assay used: immunoSEQ multiplex PCR; TCRdb lists only in-frame clones, some missing. Among 2 million to 2.5 million clones listed, approximately 93% were seen once. The material sequenced was naive CD4+ T cells from PBMCs. Sample subset: CD45RA+ positively selected. Every receptor here comes from a man aged 18 to 29 in good health. Some clones in this sample may be carry-over from other donors' samples.

V and J are TRBV6-5 and TRBJ2-7; D not resolved. The V gene's germline CDR1 is MNHEY and CDR2 SVGAGI. This CDR3 comprises 15 residues. V dropped 0 bases and J dropped 2 bases, with 11 bases sitting between them. This chain's CDR3 is CASSYSVDTAYEQYF. The CDR3 nucleotides read TGTGCCAGCAGTTACTCGGTTGACACAGCCTACGAGCAGTACTTC.

The rearrangement joins TRBV10-3 to TRBJ1-1; D might be TRBD1 (5 bases). The V end was cut by 2 bases, the J end by 4 bases, with 11 bases between. The CDR3 totals 14 residues. Looked up from germline, CDR1 is ENHRY and CDR2 is SYGVKD. CDR3: CAISEGGEGTEAFF. CDR3 DNA sequence: TGTGCCATCAGTGAGGGAGGGGAGGGCACTGAAGCTTTCTTT.

The chain links TRBV28 to TRBJ1-5; D remains unclear. The CDR3 sequence is 17 residues long. Germline lookup yields CDR1 MDHEN and CDR2 SYDVKM. V was cut by 6 bases and J by 0 bases, with 18 bases left in between. The CDR3 spells CASSSGRASYSNQPQHF. As DNA, the CDR3 is TGTGCCAGCAGCTCCGGCCGAGCCAGCTATAGCAATCAGCCCCAGCATTTT. Supplemented by reference TRBV28 and TRBJ1-5, the full variable domain reads DVKVTQSSRYLVKRTGEKVFLECVQDMDHENMFWYRQDPGLGLRLIYFSYDVKMKEKGDIPEGYSVSREKKERFSLILESASTNQTSMYLCASSSGRASYSNQPQHFGDGTRLSIL.

This chain joins TRBV7-3 and TRBJ2-7; 9 bases are shared with TRBD1. CDR1 is SGHTA, CDR2 FQGTGA, per germline. V shed 1 base, J shed 9 bases, and the junction held 7 bases outside the gene matches. CDR3 length: 14 amino acids. The CDR3 is CASSLSPGTGTQYF. For the CDR3, the DNA is TGTGCCAGCAGCTTAAGCCCCGGGACAGGGACGCAGTACTTC. Full variable domain (remainder filled in from reference TRBV7-3 and TRBJ2-7): GAGVSQTPSNKVTEKGKYVELRCDPISGHTALYWYRQSLGQGPEFLIYFQGTGAADDSGLPNDRFFAVRPEGSVSTLKIQRTERGDSAVYLCASSLSPGTGTQYFGPGTRLTVT.

V usage is TRBV28 and J usage is TRBJ2-7; 8 nucleotides match TRBD1. The germline gives CDR1 MDHEN, CDR2 SYDVKM. After removal of 5 bases from V and 7 bases from J, the junction contained 10 bases not matched to a gene. The CDR3 extends over 14 amino acids. CDR3 loop: CASSVTGGQEEQYF. In nucleotides, the CDR3 is TGTGCCAGCAGTGTAACAGGGGGACAAGAGGAGCAGTACTTC. Together with reference TRBV28 and TRBJ2-7, the CDR3 gives the full variable domain: DVKVTQSSRYLVKRTGEKVFLECVQDMDHENMFWYRQDPGLGLRLIYFSYDVKMKEKGDIPEGYSVSREKKERFSLILESASTNQTSMYLCASSVTGGQEEQYFGPGTRLTVT.

For the CDR3, the DNA is TGCGCCAGCAGCCAAGGCCCAGAGAATGAGCAGTTCTTC. Encoded protein: CASSQGPENEQFF. The chain joins TRBV4-1 to TRBJ2-1; D gene uncertain. The CDR3 runs to 13 residues. Germline loops: CDR1 MGHRA, CDR2 YSYEKL. V lost 1 base and J 7 bases, leaving 8 bases between the germline ends.

The chain links TRBV5-4 to TRBJ1-2, with TRBD1 matching over 7 bases. The J segment lost 8 bases and the V segment lost 3 bases, leaving 10 bases of the junction unmatched. CDR3 length equals 14 residues. Germline V gene sequence: CDR1 SGHNT, CDR2 YYREEE (reference sequence). The CDR3 loop is CASSSPTGLGGYTF. The CDR3 coding sequence is TGTGCCAGCAGCTCGCCGACAGGGCTCGGGGGCTACACCTTC.

The chain employs TRBV6-5 and TRBJ2-7; D is unresolved. V lost 5 bases and J 0 bases, leaving 14 bases between the germline ends. The CDR3 extends over 15 amino acids. Germline V gives CDR1 MNHEY, CDR2 SVGAGI. CDR3 residues: CASSGLSVSSYEQYF. The CDR3 DNA reads TGTGCCAGCAGTGGGTTATCGGTGAGCTCCTACGAGCAGTACTTC.

The chain is built from TRBV7-9 and TRBJ2-2, with TRBD2 matching over 7 bases. V dropped 3 bases and J dropped 7; count of bases not matched to a gene: 20. Germline V gene sequence: CDR1 SEHNR, CDR2 FQNEAQ (reference sequence). The CDR3 is 19 amino acids. In DNA form, the CDR3 reads TGTGCCAGCAGCTTTCCTGGGGGTACTTCTGCGGGAGCCCGCGGGGAGCTGTTTTTT. It specifies CASSFPGGTSAGARGELFF.

V is TRBV30 and J is TRBJ1-2; TRBD1 is a possible D gene (6 bases). Germline V gives CDR1 GTSNPN, CDR2 SVGIG (reference sequence). This CDR3 region has 11 residues. V was pared by 1 base and J by 14 bases, with 14 bases between. The CDR3: CAWSALGAHTF. DNA for the CDR3: TGTGCCTGGAGTGCCCTGGGGGCGCATACCTTC.

The chain links TRBV6-4 to TRBJ1-2; D gene unclear. The length of the CDR3 is 13 residues. Trimming took 6 bases from V and 5 from J, leaving 13 bases between them. Germline V gene data show CDR1 as MRHNA and CDR2 as SNTAGT. The CDR3 spells CASSPGPIYGYTF. In DNA, the CDR3 is TGTGCCAGCAGCCCGGGCCCAATTTATGGCTACACCTTC.

V usage is TRBV7-2 and J usage is TRBJ2-7; D ambiguous. The CDR3 has 15 amino acids. With 2 bases removed from V and 7 bases from J, the gap between germline ends came to 18 bases. Germline V gene lookup returns CDR1 SGHTA and CDR2 FQGNSA. The CDR3 region is CASSLFSPPDGEQYF. The CDR3 DNA is TGTGCCAGCAGCTTATTTTCTCCCCCGGACGGGGAGCAGTACTTC.

The V and J genes are TRBV7-2 and TRBJ2-1; D may be TRBD2 (7 bases). The germline V gene encodes CDR1 SGHTA and CDR2 FQGNSA. V lost 2 bases to trimming and J lost 4 bases, with 12 bases between them. This CDR3 contains 15 residues. The CDR3 DNA sequence: TGTGCCAGCAGCTTACGGGGGGACATTTACAATGAGCAGTTCTTC. Encoded protein: CASSLRGDIYNEQFF.

The chain joins TRBV9 to TRBJ2-2; possibly TRBD2 for D (6 bases). Germline values: CDR1 SGDLS, CDR2 YYNGEE. This CDR3 region has 15 residues. The germline V and J ends were trimmed by 4 bases and 5 bases, with 15 bases remaining between them. This CDR3 reads CASSRESRGTGELFF. The CDR3 nucleotides are TGTGCCAGCAGCCGAGAGTCTCGGGGGACCGGGGAGCTGTTTTTT.

The chain joins TRBV9 to TRBJ2-3; 7 nucleotides align to TRBD2. V gave up 4 bases and J gave up 3 bases; unmatched junction bases: 8. CDR3 length equals 15 residues. Germline CDR1 and CDR2: SGDLS and YYNGEE. CDR3 in amino acids: CASSPTPRETDTQYF. CDR3 in DNA: TGTGCCAGCAGCCCAACCCCGCGGGAGACAGATACGCAGTATTTT.

V is TRBV13 and J is TRBJ1-5; D uncertain. The V end was cut by 2 bases, the J end by 4 bases, with 15 bases between. CDR1 and CDR2 (germline): PRHDT, FYEKMQ (reference sequence). CDR3 size: 16 residues. CDR3 sequence: CASSLRGSALNQPQHF. CDR3 nucleotide sequence: TGTGCCAGCAGCTTACGTGGTTCCGCCCTTAATCAGCCCCAGCATTTT.

The chain carries TRBV15 and TRBJ1-1; tentatively, D is TRBD1 (6 bases). The germline gives CDR1 LNHNV, CDR2 YYDKDF (reference sequence). Between the trimmed V and J ends, which lost 1 base and 1 base, there was a span of 13 bases. This CDR3 comprises 16 residues. DNA of the CDR3: TGTGCCACCAGCAGAGGTAGGGGGGAGGGGAACACTGAAGCTTTCTTT. The encoded protein is CATSRGRGEGNTEAFF.

This chain uses TRBV27 with TRBJ2-2; 7 positions agree with TRBD1. The CDR3 extends over 15 amino acids. The J segment lost 5 bases and the V segment lost 3 bases, leaving 6 bases of the junction unmatched. Germline CDR1 MNHEY, CDR2 SMNVEV (reference sequence). CDR3 sequence reads: CASSLNRGRTGELFF. The CDR3 nucleotides read TGTGCCAGCAGTTTGAATAGGGGGCGGACCGGGGAGCTGTTTTTT.

The rearrangement joins TRBV5-1 to TRBJ2-7; a weak D match, TRBD1 (5 bases). This CDR3 spans 16 amino acids. Trimming shortened V by 4 bases and J by 5 bases, and 22 bases separated the two germline ends. Germline CDR1 reads SGHRS; CDR2 reads YFSETQ. CDR3 DNA: TGCGCCAGCAGCCTGGATTTGAGTAAGGGGCTGAACGAGCAGTACTTC. Residues: CASSLDLSKGLNEQYF.